A selection of T cell receptor beta chains follows, all from one sample in a study of blood T cell repertoires in COVID-19. Assay used: immunoSEQ multiplex PCR; TCRdb lists only in-frame clones, some missing. The data contain around 130,000 clones, roughly 80% of them singletons. The sequencing input was peripheral blood. Every receptor here comes from a man in his fifties or sixties with acute or convalescent COVID-19. Each CDR3 is given with its conserved first and last residue. The D gene is left open where the match is weak. The size of a clone is reported for some rows only, either as once, few or many, or as a class for expanded clones.

v_gene	d_gene	len	abundance	j_gene	CDR3nt	CDR3aa
TRBV11-2	-	14	few	TRBJ2-3	TGTGCCAGCAGCTTAGCGGGGGACACAGATACGCAGTATTTT	CASSLAGDTDTQYF
TRBV7-8	TRBD1	14	-	TRBJ1-1	TGTGCCAGCAGGTCGGCAGGGGGCGGAACTGAAGCTTTCTTT	CASRSAGGGTEAFF
TRBV6-5	TRBD1	14	-	TRBJ1-1	TGTGCCAGCGGGCAGGGGGCGAGTGGCACTGAAGCTTTCTTT	CASGQGASGTEAFF
TRBV9	-	15	-	TRBJ2-3	TGTGCCAGCAGCGTGAACGTCTTATCAGGAGATACGCAGTATTTT	CASSVNVLSGDTQYF
TRBV11-2	TRBD2	17	-	TRBJ2-3	TGTGCCAGCAGCCCCCGACTAGCGGGGGAGAGCACAGATACGCAGTATTTT	CASSPRLAGESTDTQYF
TRBV18	TRBD1	14	-	TRBJ1-2	TGTGCCAGCTCACCGAGGACTGGGACAGATGGCTACACCTTC	CASSPRTGTDGYTF
TRBV19	TRBD2	14	-	TRBJ2-1	TGTGCCAGTGGGACTAGCGGGGGGGCTGGTGAGCAGTTCTTC	CASGTSGGAGEQFF
TRBV12-3/TRBV12-4	-	13	-	TRBJ1-1	TGTGCCAGCAGCACAGCGAGGGGGACGGGGCCTTTCTTT	CASSTARGTGPFF
TRBV6-1	-	13	-	TRBJ1-1	TGTGCCAGCAGTGAAGGCCGGTACACTGAAGCTTTCTTT	CASSEGRYTEAFF
TRBV18	TRBD1	17	-	TRBJ1-2	TGTGCCAGCTCACCAATCATGAGGACAAAGGGGGCCTATGGCTACACCTTC	CASSPIMRTKGAYGYTF
TRBV11-2	TRBD2	18	-	TRBJ2-2	TGTGCCAGCAGCCGATTAGGGGCCCTAGCGGGCGGTCCCGGGGAGCTGTTTTTT	CASSRLGALAGGPGELFF
TRBV19	-	15	-	TRBJ2-5	TGTGCCAGTAGTATAGAGGGTTGGGCTGGTGAGACCCAGTACTTC	CASSIEGWAGETQYF
TRBV24-1	TRBD2	15	few	TRBJ2-1	TGTGCCACCAGTCTAGCGGGGGGGACCTACAATGAGCAGTTCTTC	CATSLAGGTYNEQFF
TRBV29-1	TRBD1	14	-	TRBJ1-2	TGCAGCGTTGAAAAGGGGGCCGGGAAAGATGGCTACACCTTC	CSVEKGAGKDGYTF
TRBV10-1	-	16	-	TRBJ2-3	TGCGCCAGCAGTGAGTCGGGGTGGGGGGGCGCAGATACGCAGTATTTT	CASSESGWGGADTQYF
TRBV3-1/TRBV3-2	TRBD2	12	-	TRBJ2-1	TGTGCCAGCAGCCTCCGGACTAGTGAGCAGTTCTTC	CASSLRTSEQFF
TRBV18	-	17	few	TRBJ2-1	TGTGCCAGCTCACCACCGATATTGGAGTCATCCTACAATGAGCAGTTCTTC	CASSPPILESSYNEQFF
TRBV4-1	-	15	once	TRBJ1-5	TGCGCCAGCAGCCGAGTGGGCTATAGCAATCAGCCCCAGCATTTT	CASSRVGYSNQPQHF
TRBV30	-	11	-	TRBJ1-4	TGTGCCTGGAGGCTCGGGGAAAAACTGTTTTTT	CAWRLGEKLFF
TRBV11-2	-	15	-	TRBJ1-2	TGTGCCAGCAGCCGAATAACAGGAACTAACTATGGCTACACCTTC	CASSRITGTNYGYTF